The source of this T cell receptor (beta chain) is a study of metastatic and nonmetastatic thyroid tumors. Study observations and caveats: Benign nodules reportedly had significantly lower TCR beta diversity than malignant thyroid tumors in blood and tumor.

Trimming took off 0 bases at V and 0 bases at J, with 7 bases between the two ends. The CDR3 consists of 16 residues. Germline CDR1 and CDR2: SGHRS and YFSETQ. The entire patient cohort was treatment-naive prior to thyroid surgery. This clone counts as medium-sized (0.01 to 0.1%). Its cognate antigen is unknown. Per the study methods: A papillary thyroid cancer distant-metastasis classifier was built from CDR3 differences across clinicopathological groups. TCRdb re-called the PCR reads via MiXCR. The V and J calls, along with clone size, are taken from TCRdb and not from the paper's own processing. This table holds approximately 40,000 clones, approximately 28% found once.

The material sequenced was blood. The rearrangement links TRBV5-1 to TRBJ1-6; D is uncertain. This receptor was obtained from a male donor with papillary thyroid cancer or a benign thyroid nodule (not recorded which). Some clones in this sample may be carry-over from other donors' samples. CDR3 loop: CASSLDRSSYNSPLHF. The CDR3 DNA sequence: TGCGCCAGCAGCTTGGACCGCAGCTCCTATAATTCACCCCTCCACTTT.